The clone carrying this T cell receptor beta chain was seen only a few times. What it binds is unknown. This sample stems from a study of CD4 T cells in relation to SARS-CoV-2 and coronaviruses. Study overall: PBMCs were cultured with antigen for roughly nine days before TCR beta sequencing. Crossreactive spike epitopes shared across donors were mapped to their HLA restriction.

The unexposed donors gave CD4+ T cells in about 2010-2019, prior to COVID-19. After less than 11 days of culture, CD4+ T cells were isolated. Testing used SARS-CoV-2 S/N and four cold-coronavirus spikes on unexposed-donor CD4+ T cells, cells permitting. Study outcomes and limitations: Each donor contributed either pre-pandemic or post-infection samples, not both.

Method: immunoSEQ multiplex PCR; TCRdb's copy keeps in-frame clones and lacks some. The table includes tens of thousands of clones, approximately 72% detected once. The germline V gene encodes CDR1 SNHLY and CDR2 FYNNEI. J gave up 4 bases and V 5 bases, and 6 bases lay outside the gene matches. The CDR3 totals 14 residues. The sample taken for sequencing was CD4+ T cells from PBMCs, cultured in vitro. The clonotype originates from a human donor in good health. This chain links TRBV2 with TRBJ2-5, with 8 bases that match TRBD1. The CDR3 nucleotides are TGTGCCAGCAGTCGGGACAGGCGAGGAGAGACCCAGTACTTC. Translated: CASSRDRRGETQYF.